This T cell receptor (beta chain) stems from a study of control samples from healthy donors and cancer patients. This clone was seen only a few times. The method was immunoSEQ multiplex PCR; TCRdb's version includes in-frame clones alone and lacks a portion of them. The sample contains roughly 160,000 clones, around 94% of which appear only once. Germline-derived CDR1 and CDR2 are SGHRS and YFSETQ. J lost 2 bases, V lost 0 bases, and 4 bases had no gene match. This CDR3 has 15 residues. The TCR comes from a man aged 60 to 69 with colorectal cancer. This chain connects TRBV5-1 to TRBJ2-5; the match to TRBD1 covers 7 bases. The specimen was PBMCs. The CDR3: CASSLEGRGQETQYF. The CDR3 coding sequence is TGCGCCAGCAGCTTGGAGGGCAGGGGGCAAGAGACCCAGTACTTC.